These 12 T cell receptor beta chains were sequenced from one sample in a study of shared clonotypes between healthy human individuals. Generated by immunoSEQ multiplex PCR, the TCRdb table keeps only in-frame clones and is missing some. The table lists more than 450,000 clones, 79% of them singletons, with 10% to 15% in the top ten. Sequences were obtained from PBMCs. The receptor source for this set is a woman in her thirties or forties in good health. Some clones in this sample may be carry-over from other donors' samples.

The chain links TRBV6-6 to TRBJ2-7; D is unclear. In germline, CDR1 is MNHNY, CDR2 SVGAGI (reference sequence). CDR3 length: 11 residues. The ends were cut back, 7 bases at V and 4 bases at J, with 8 bases in the middle. The CDR3: CASNGRYEQYF. CDR3 in DNA: TGTGCCAGCAACGGCCGATACGAGCAGTACTTC.

The chain combines TRBV27 with TRBJ2-1; perhaps TRBD2 as D (5 bases). CDR1 and CDR2 (germline): MNHEY, SMNVEV (reference sequence). This CDR3 is built from 15 residues. The V gene lost 2 bases and the J gene lost 0 bases, with 8 bases spanning the gap. The CDR3 DNA reads TGTGCCAGCAGTTTAACTAGGAGCTCCTACAATGAGCAGTTCTTC. Translation gives CASSLTRSSYNEQFF.

The CDR3 region is CASSLRTGLYSTDTQYF. The CDR3 DNA sequence: TGTGCCAGCAGCTTAAGGACAGGGCTCTATAGCACAGATACGCAGTATTTT. The V call is TRBV7-9, the J call TRBJ2-3; 8 positions match TRBD1. Germline CDR1 is SEHNR and CDR2 is FQNEAQ (reference sequence). The CDR3 has 17 amino acids. V trimming: 2 bases; J trimming: 0 bases; junction bases outside the gene matches: 7.

This clone was observed a handful of times. The rearrangement joins TRBV2 to TRBJ2-1, with 8 bases that match TRBD2. CDR1 SNHLY and CDR2 FYNNEI come from the germline V gene. After removal of 6 bases from V and 0 bases from J, the junction contained 4 bases not matched to a gene. CDR3 length: 15 amino acids. DNA for the CDR3: TGTGCCAGCAGGGCGGGAGGAAGCTCCTACAATGAGCAGTTCTTC. Amino acid sequence: CASRAGGSSYNEQFF.

This clone was detected only a few times. The genes are TRBV5-1 and TRBJ1-2; 8 nucleotides match TRBD1. This CDR3 contains 15 residues. From germline, CDR1 is SGHRS and CDR2 YFSETQ. The ends lost 0 bases at V and 6 bases at J; junction bases unmatched: 7. The CDR3 is CASSLGGQVVNGYTF. CDR3 DNA: TGCGCCAGCAGCTTGGGGGGACAGGTGGTAAATGGCTACACCTTC.

The rearrangement uses TRBV5-3 and TRBJ2-6; D perhaps matches TRBD2 (6 bases). TRBV5-3 is given ORF status, its function remaining uncertain. The CDR3 runs 19 residues. V lost 2 bases to trimming and J lost 0 bases, with 18 bases between them. As DNA, the CDR3 is TGTGCCAGAAGCTTTTCGGGGGTAGGGACCAGCTCTGGGGCCAACGTCCTGACTTTC. This gives the protein CARSFSGVGTSSGANVLTF.

The count of this clone is one. One end of the junction fails to match germline, which may point to a read error. V usage is TRBV27 and J usage is TRBJ2-7; TRBD2 matches at 15 bases. The CDR3 is 15 residues long. The germline V gene has CDR1 MNHEY and CDR2 SMNVEV (reference sequence). CDR3 sequence (DNA): TGTGCCAGCAGTTTATCGAGGGGACTAGCGGGAGGTATTCACTTC. Protein sequence: CASSLSRGLAGGIHF.

A note on this clone: This sequence may be a read error, since a much larger clone differs from it by one base. The chain is built from TRBV19 and TRBJ2-1; either TRBD1 or TRBD2 may fit D (5 bases each). This CDR3 region has 15 residues. Trimming pared 5 bases from V and 0 bases from J, leaving 11 bases between. CDR1 is LNHDA and CDR2 is SQIVND in the germline V gene (reference sequence). The CDR3 bases are TGTGCCAGTAGTGGGACGGCCAGCTCCTACAATGAGCAGTTCTTC. Its protein is CASSGTASSYNEQFF.

In the case of this clone: Other DNA sequences of this sample code for an identical CDR3. The chain employs TRBV5-1 and TRBJ2-1; TRBD2 matches 11 bases. Losses at the gene ends were 4 bases for V and 3 bases for J; bases not matched to a gene: 3. CDR1 SGHRS and CDR2 YFSETQ come from the germline V gene. This CDR3 has 15 amino acids. In nucleotides, the CDR3 is TGCGCCAGCAGCCCTGGGACTAGCGGCTACAATGAGCAGTTCTTC. Protein product: CASSPGTSGYNEQFF.

This chain connects TRBV28 to TRBJ2-2, with D perhaps matching TRBD2 (5 bases). This CDR3 contains 13 residues. From germline, CDR1 is MDHEN and CDR2 SYDVKM. V lost 6 bases to trimming and J lost 2 bases, with 7 bases between them. The CDR3 sequence: CASSEGNTGELFF. As DNA, the CDR3 is TGTGCCAGCAGCGAGGGAAACACCGGGGAGCTGTTTTTT.

This chain joins TRBV28 and TRBJ2-5; D assignment may be TRBD1 or TRBD2 (6 bases each). The CDR3 is 16 residues long. From germline, CDR1 is MDHEN and CDR2 SYDVKM. V dropped 5 bases and J dropped 5 bases, with 21 bases sitting between them. In DNA, the CDR3 is TGTGCCAGCAGTAACCCGAGGGGGGCCCTGAGGGAGACCCAGTACTTC. Translated: CASSNPRGALRETQYF.

This clone has just one count. The chain joins TRBV5-1 to TRBJ2-7; 11 bases are shared with TRBD2. From germline, CDR1 is SGHRS and CDR2 YFSETQ. With V trimmed by 3 bases and J by 0 bases, 8 bases remained unmatched. CDR3 length equals 17 residues. The DNA of the CDR3 is TGCGCCAGCAGCTGGGGACTAGCGGAGTTGCACTCCTACGAGCAGTACTTC. It yields the protein CASSWGLAELHSYEQYF.